One sample yielded the 18 T cell receptor beta chains listed below, sequenced in a study of cytomegalovirus exposure and HLA in healthy donors. It was with 60 Vbeta and 13 Jbeta primers that the PCR ran. The method was immunoSEQ multiplex PCR; TCRdb's version includes in-frame clones alone and lacks a portion of them. This repertoire shows some 98,000 clones, 70% to 80% found once; its top ten account for approximately 9.9%. The source material was PBMCs. The receptors here all came from a man between 18 and 29 years old in good health and CMV-seropositive.

This clone has just a few counts. The chain couples TRBV5-6 to TRBJ2-7; D might be TRBD1 (7 bases). The germline V and J ends were trimmed by 3 bases and 2 bases, with 12 bases remaining between them. The CDR3 runs 14 residues. Germline V lookup: CDR1 SGHDT, CDR2 YYEEEE. This CDR3 is CASSWRDSTYEQYF. The CDR3 region has the DNA TGTGCCAGCAGCTGGAGGGACAGCACCTACGAGCAGTACTTC.

The V gene is TRBV7-9, the J gene TRBJ2-7, with 10 bases matching TRBD1. The CDR3 length is 16 residues. Trimming took 5 bases from V and 4 from J; bases not matched to a gene: 11. Per germline, CDR1 SEHNR and CDR2 FQNEAQ (reference sequence). CDR3 in amino acids: CASSPRGGQGEYEQYF. CDR3 nucleotide sequence: TGTGCCAGCAGCCCCCGCGGCGGACAGGGGGAGTACGAGCAGTACTTC.

The chain recombines TRBV5-1 with TRBJ2-2; 9 positions match TRBD1. V lost 5 bases, J lost 3 bases, and 5 bases stayed unmatched. Germline V lookup: CDR1 SGHRS, CDR2 YFSETQ. CDR3 length: 15 residues. Here the CDR3 reads CASRIQGADTGELFF. CDR3 nucleotide sequence: TGCGCCAGCAGGATACAGGGGGCTGACACCGGGGAGCTGTTTTTT.

In the case of this clone: Germline and junction disagree at one end, which may indicate a read error. The genes are TRBV6-5 and TRBJ1-1, with a possible D match to TRBD1 (6 bases). Germline V gene sequence: CDR1 MNHEY, CDR2 SVGAGI. This CDR3 has 12 residues. The CDR3 sequence is CATQTGPSDAFF. CDR3 coding DNA: TGTGCCACACAGACAGGCCCCTCTGATGCTTTCTTT.

The V call is TRBV27, the J call TRBJ2-1; 8 bases are shared with TRBD1. CDR1 is MNHEY and CDR2 is SMNVEV in the germline V gene (reference sequence). The CDR3 spans 15 residues. The V gene end was trimmed by 0 bases and the J gene end by 8 bases; junction bases not matched to a gene: 6. The CDR3 region is CASSLSWDRSYEQFF. The CDR3 nucleotides are TGTGCCAGCAGTTTATCGTGGGACAGGTCATATGAGCAGTTCTTC.

This chain uses TRBV4-2 with TRBJ2-7; D gene unclear. In germline, CDR1 is LGHNA, CDR2 YNFKEQ. Trimming cost V 0 bases and J 9 bases, with 9 bases left between them. This CDR3 spans 12 amino acids. Here the CDR3 DNA reads TGTGCCAGCAGCCAAGAACCTTCCAGGCAGTACTTC. Translated: CASSQEPSRQYF.

This clone was seen just once. The chain uses TRBV5-6 and TRBJ1-2; a weak D match, TRBD1 (5 bases). Looked up from germline, CDR1 is SGHDT and CDR2 is YYEEEE. Deletions cut 2 bases from V and 4 bases from J, with 12 bases between. CDR3 length equals 14 residues. The CDR3 region is CASSFPGRVYGYTF. The CDR3 nucleotides read TGTGCCAGCAGCTTCCCCGGCAGGGTCTATGGCTACACCTTC.

This clone showed up just once. J is TRBJ2-5 and V is TRBV7-6, with D tentatively TRBD2 (5 bases). Gene TRBJ2-7 matches the end of the DNA better, so the J call may be wrong. This CDR3 has 15 amino acids. CDR1 is SGHVS and CDR2 is FNYEAQ in the germline V gene. The CDR3 sequence: CASSLESGGFHEQYF. The CDR3 DNA follows: TGTGCCAGCAGCTTAGAGTCAGGCGGGTTCCACGAGCAGTACTTC.

The rearrangement uses TRBV6-1 and TRBJ2-7; the D gene is possibly TRBD1 (5 bases). Germline-derived CDR1 and CDR2 are MNHNS and SASEGT. The V end lost 2 bases, the J end lost 3 bases, and 14 bases lay between the germline ends. CDR3 length: 15 residues. The chain's CDR3 is CASSEYFSDNYEQYF. In nucleotides, the CDR3 is TGTGCCAGCAGTGAATACTTTTCGGACAACTACGAGCAGTACTTC.

The rearrangement uses TRBV15 and TRBJ2-7; a weak D match, TRBD2 (6 bases). This CDR3 comprises 16 residues. From germline, CDR1 is LNHNV and CDR2 YYDKDF (reference sequence). Between the trimmed V and J ends, which lost 5 bases and 0 bases, there was a span of 17 bases. CDR3 bases: TGTGCCACCAGCTCCGCCGAGACTAGGAGCTCCTACGAGCAGTACTTC. This encodes CATSSAETRSSYEQYF.

The chain links TRBV28 to TRBJ2-7; TRBD2 aligns across 8 bases. Germline CDR1 reads MDHEN; CDR2 reads SYDVKM. The ends lost 3 bases at V and 0 bases at J; junction bases unmatched: 4. There are 15 residues in the CDR3. The CDR3 sequence: CASSLERGSSYEQYF. The CDR3 nucleotides read TGTGCCAGCAGTTTGGAGCGGGGGAGCTCCTACGAGCAGTACTTC.

This rearrangement joins TRBV7-9 to TRBJ2-3; D ambiguous. Trimming removed 3 bases at V and 6 bases at J, with 10 bases between. The germline CDR1 and CDR2 sequences are SEHNR and FQNEAQ (reference sequence). This CDR3 has 13 residues. The CDR3 sequence: CASSFRSPDTQYF. Written as DNA, the CDR3 is TGTGCCAGCAGCTTCAGATCCCCGGATACGCAGTATTTT.

The chain couples TRBV28 to TRBJ2-7; a possible D gene is TRBD1 (6 bases). Trimming cost V 1 base and J 0 bases, with 19 bases left between them. CDR3 size: 18 residues. Germline CDR1 is MDHEN and CDR2 is SYDVKM. The CDR3 here is CASSLSPGLGTTSYEQYF. CDR3 coding DNA: TGTGCCAGCAGTTTATCCCCCGGACTTGGGACAACCTCCTACGAGCAGTACTTC.

The V gene is TRBV6-5, the J gene TRBJ2-3, with 11 bases lining up with TRBD1. Germline values: CDR1 MNHEY, CDR2 SVGAGI. The CDR3 loop spans 15 amino acids. Trimming at V came to 6 bases and at J to 7 bases, leaving 9 bases not matched to a gene. Here the CDR3 reads CASSPGTGGLNTQYF. CDR3 nucleotide sequence: TGTGCCAGCAGCCCAGGGACAGGGGGATTGAATACGCAGTATTTT.

Only a few counts were recorded for this clone. The chain combines TRBV4-1 with TRBJ2-7, with 8 bases fitting TRBD1. This CDR3 is built from 18 residues. The germline gives CDR1 MGHRA, CDR2 YSYEKL. J gave up 3 bases and V 2 bases, and 15 bases lay outside the gene matches. CDR3 protein: CASSQRSTGALGYYEQYF. The CDR3 DNA sequence: TGCGCCAGCAGCCAAAGATCGACAGGGGCCCTTGGGTACTACGAGCAGTACTTC.

This rearrangement joins TRBV25-1 to TRBJ2-7, with 7 bases fitting TRBD2. After removal of 3 bases from V and 4 bases from J, the junction contained 0 bases not matched to a gene. Germline V gene sequence: CDR1 MGHDK, CDR2 SYGVNS. There are 12 residues in the CDR3. The CDR3 nucleotides read TGTGCCAGCAGTGAGGGGGGGTACGAGCAGTACTTC. The encoded protein is CASSEGGYEQYF.

The chain carries TRBV28 and TRBJ2-4; 11 positions match TRBD1. The CDR3 is made up of 18 amino acids. From germline, CDR1 is MDHEN and CDR2 SYDVKM. V was clipped by 5 bases and J by 1 base; unmatched bases: 10. CDR3 loop: CASSPGTGGFFAKNIQYF. CDR3 nucleotides: TGTGCCAGCAGTCCCGGGACAGGGGGTTTCTTTGCCAAAAACATTCAGTACTTC. Full variable domain (outside the CDR3, taken from reference TRBV28 and TRBJ2-4): DVKVTQSSRYLVKRTGEKVFLECVQDMDHENMFWYRQDPGLGLRLIYFSYDVKMKEKGDIPEGYSVSREKKERFSLILESASTNQTSMYLCASSPGTGGFFAKNIQYFGAGTRLSVL.

This sequence joins TRBV9 and TRBJ2-5, with D perhaps TRBD2 (5 bases). Germline-derived CDR1 and CDR2 are SGDLS and YYNGEE. V lost 0 bases to trimming and J lost 5 bases, with 14 bases between them. CDR3 length: 15 residues. DNA for the CDR3: TGTGCCAGCAGCGTAGGGGAGCGACCTAAGGAGACCCAGTACTTC. Its protein product is CASSVGERPKETQYF.